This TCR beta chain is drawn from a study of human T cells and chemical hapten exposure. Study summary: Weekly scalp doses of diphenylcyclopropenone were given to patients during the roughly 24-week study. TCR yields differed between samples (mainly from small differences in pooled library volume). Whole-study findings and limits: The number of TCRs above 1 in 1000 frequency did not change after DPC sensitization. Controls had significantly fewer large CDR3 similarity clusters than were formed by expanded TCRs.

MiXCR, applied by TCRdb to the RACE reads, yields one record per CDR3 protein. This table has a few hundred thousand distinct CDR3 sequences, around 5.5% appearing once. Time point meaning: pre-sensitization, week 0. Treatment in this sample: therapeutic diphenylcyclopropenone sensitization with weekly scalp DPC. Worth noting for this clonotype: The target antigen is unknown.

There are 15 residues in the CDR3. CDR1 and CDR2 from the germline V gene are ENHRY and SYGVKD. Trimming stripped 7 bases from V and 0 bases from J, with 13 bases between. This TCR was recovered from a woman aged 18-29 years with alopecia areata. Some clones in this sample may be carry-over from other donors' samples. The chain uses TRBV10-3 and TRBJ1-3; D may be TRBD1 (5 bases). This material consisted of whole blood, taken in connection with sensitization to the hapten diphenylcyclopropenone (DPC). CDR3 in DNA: TGTGCCATCACTTCGGGGGATACCTCTGGAAACACCATATATTTT. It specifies CAITSGDTSGNTIYF.